The following is a TCR beta chain sequence with its context. This entry is derived from a study of shared clonotypes between healthy human individuals. Measured with immunoSEQ multiplex PCR; TCRdb has only the in-frame clones, and not every one. The sample carries about 1.5 million clones, approximately 98% recorded once. Germline V gives CDR1 SGHRS, CDR2 YFSETQ. J gave up 2 bases and V 1 base, and 3 bases lay outside the gene matches. The CDR3 extends over 14 amino acids. Sequencing was done on a sample of naive CD4+ T cells sorted from blood. Subset described: CD45RA+ positively selected. This clonotype was obtained from a man between 25 and 39 years old in good health. The rearrangement joins TRBV5-1 to TRBJ2-7, with TRBD1 matching over 7 bases. CDR3 nucleotide sequence: TGCGCCAGCAGCTTGCAGGGGGTCACCTACGAGCAGTACTTC. Residues: CASSLQGVTYEQYF.